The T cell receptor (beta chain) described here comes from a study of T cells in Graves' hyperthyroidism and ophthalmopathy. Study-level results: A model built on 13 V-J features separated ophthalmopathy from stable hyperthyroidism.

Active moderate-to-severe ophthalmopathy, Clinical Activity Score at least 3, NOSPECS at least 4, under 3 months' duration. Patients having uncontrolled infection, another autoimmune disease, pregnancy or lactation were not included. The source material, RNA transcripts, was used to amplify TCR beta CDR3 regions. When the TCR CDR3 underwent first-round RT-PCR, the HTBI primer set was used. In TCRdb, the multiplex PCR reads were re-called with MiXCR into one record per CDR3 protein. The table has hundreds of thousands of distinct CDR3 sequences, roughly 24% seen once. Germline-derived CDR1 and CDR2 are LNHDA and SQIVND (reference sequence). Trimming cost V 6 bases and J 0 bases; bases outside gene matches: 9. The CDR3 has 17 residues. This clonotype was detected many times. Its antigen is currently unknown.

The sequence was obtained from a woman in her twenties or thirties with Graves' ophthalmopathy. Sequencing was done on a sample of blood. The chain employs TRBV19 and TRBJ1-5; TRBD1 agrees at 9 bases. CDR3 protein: CASRQGALTYSNQPQHF. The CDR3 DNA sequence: TGTGCCAGTAGACAGGGGGCACTGACTTATAGCAATCAGCCCCAGCATTTT.